The source of this T cell receptor (beta chain) is a study of OX40 agonist ivuxolimab in advanced cancers. About the research overall: Patients were dosed with the agonistic anti-OX40 (CD134) antibody ivuxolimab. Patients achieving partial responses numbered three: one hepatocellular carcinoma case and two cutaneous melanoma cases.

Overall study findings and caveats: Some of the lowest clonal expansion was seen in partial responders at 0.1-3.0 mg/kg. Normalized T-cell clonal expansion was also low in some nonresponders.

This table comes from immunoSEQ multiplex PCR, and its TCRdb copy is limited to in-frame clones, with some not included. The sample yields about 46,000 clones, about 89% seen once. Concerning this clone: Its cognate antigen is unknown.

Germline CDR1 and CDR2: WNHNN and SYGVQD (reference sequence). V lost 8 bases and J lost 4, with 33 bases in between. The length of the CDR3 is 19 residues. V is TRBV10-1 and J is TRBJ2-7; possibly TRBD1 or TRBD2 for D (5 bases each). The sequence derives from an adult with an advanced solid tumor such as melanoma, head and neck, liver or kidney cancer. The source material was CD4+ or CD8+ T cells sorted from blood, sampled in a trial of the OX40 agonist ivuxolimab. CDR3: CASRPLQPPRGPERYEQYF. CDR3 DNA: TGCGCCAGCCGGCCGCTCCAACCGCCTAGGGGACCGGAAAGGTACGAGCAGTACTTC.